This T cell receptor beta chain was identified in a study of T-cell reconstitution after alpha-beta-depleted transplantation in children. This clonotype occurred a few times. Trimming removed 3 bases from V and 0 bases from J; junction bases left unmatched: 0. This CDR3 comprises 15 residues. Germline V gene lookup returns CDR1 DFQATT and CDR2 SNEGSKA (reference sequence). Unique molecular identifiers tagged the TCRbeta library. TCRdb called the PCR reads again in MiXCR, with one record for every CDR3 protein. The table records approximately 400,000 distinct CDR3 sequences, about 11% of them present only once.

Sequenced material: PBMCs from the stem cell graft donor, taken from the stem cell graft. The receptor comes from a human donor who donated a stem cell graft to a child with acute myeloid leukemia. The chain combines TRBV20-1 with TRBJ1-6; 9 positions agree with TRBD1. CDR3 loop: CSARGQGSYNSPLHF. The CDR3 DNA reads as TGCAGTGCTAGGGGACAGGGCTCCTATAATTCACCCCTCCACTTT.